A single sample gave rise to the 18 T cell receptor beta chains below, sequenced in a study of tumor-infiltrating lymphocytes in primary liver carcinoma. Making TCR beta cDNA involved 400 to 600 ng total RNA and a constant-region primer. Nested multiplex PCR, run for three rounds with slightly modified ARM-PCR, yielded TCR beta libraries. The first two PCR rounds used TRBV1-TRBV30 forward primers with a C-beta reverse primer, about 10 cycles each. TCRdb itself ran the multiplex PCR reads through MiXCR, one entry per CDR3 protein. Of about 320,000 distinct CDR3 sequences listed, roughly three fifths are singletons. Germline DNA was also extracted, with blood RNA taken from unsorted whole blood. Sequenced input: peripheral blood. All receptors come from a woman aged 25-40 years with primary liver carcinoma and hepatitis B virus infection.

Concerning this clonotype itself: In this CDR3 the conserved last residue, phenylalanine or tryptophan, is missing, so a read error is likely. The chain couples TRBV6-2 or TRBV6-3 to TRBJ1-1; D is uncertain. V lost 4 bases and J lost 0, with 9 bases in between. The CDR3 is made up of 14 amino acids. The germline gives CDR1 MNHEY, CDR2 SVGEGT. The CDR3 DNA is TGTGCCAGCAGTTCTTCTGACATGAACACTGAAGCTTTCATT. Protein: CASSSSDMNTEAFI.

This clonotype was seen at least ten times. This rearrangement joins TRBV11-2 to TRBJ2-2; D not certain. Germline V CDR1 and CDR2: SGHAT, FQNNGV. Between the trimmed V and J ends, which lost 2 bases and 8 bases, there was a span of 12 bases. The CDR3 is made up of 14 amino acids. This chain's CDR3 is CASSLSLVAGELFF. As DNA, the CDR3 is TGTGCCAGCAGCTTATCCCTGGTTGCTGGGGAGCTGTTTTTT.

The CDR3 is CASLSPTEVRKGKDTQYF. CDR3 DNA sequence: TGTGCCTCCCTCAGTCCTACAGAAGTGAGAAAGGGAAAAGATACGCAGTATTTT. J is TRBJ2-3 and V is TRBV21-1; TRBD2, the table's D call, lacks a check against the DNA. TRBV21-1 is a pseudogene segment. The CDR3 consists of 18 residues.

With regard to this clonotype: A much larger clone differs by one base, so this may be a read error. This chain links TRBV6-5 with TRBJ1-3, with D tentatively TRBD1 (6 bases). This CDR3 has 13 residues. Germline CDR1 MNHEY, CDR2 SVGAGI. As DNA, the CDR3 is TGTGCCAACAGTTTAGACTTGACAGGAACCATATATTTT. It translates to CANSLDLTGTIYF.

A remark on this clonotype: The DNA is omitted, as the CDR3 cannot be located on it reliably, and the CDR3 follows TCRdb's listing. The chain combines TRBV11-2 with TRBJ2-3; the table's D gene call, TRBD2, was not cross checked with the DNA. Germline assignment: CDR1 SGHAT and CDR2 FQNNGV. Ends included, the CDR3 has 16 residues. The CDR3 sequence: CVSSPWGRGATDTQYF.

The chain links TRBV7-9 to TRBJ1-5; a weak D match, TRBD1 (6 bases). The V end lost 7 bases, the J end lost 3 bases, and 13 bases lay between the germline ends. The CDR3 consists of 14 residues. CDR1 is SEHNR, CDR2 FQNEAQ, per germline (reference sequence). This chain's CDR3 is CASISGDNNQPQHF. CDR3 sequence (DNA): TGTGCCAGCATCTCGGGGGACAACAATCAGCCCCAGCATTTT.

This clonotype was seen at least ten times. This sequence joins TRBV7-8 and TRBJ2-1, with D tentatively TRBD2 (6 bases). The V gene lost 2 bases and the J gene lost 10 bases, with 12 bases spanning the gap. Per the germline V gene, CDR1 is SGHVS and CDR2 is FQNEAQ. This CDR3 has 13 residues. For the CDR3, the DNA is TGTGCCAGCAGCTTAACAGGCACTAGCGAGCAGTTCTTC. Translating gives CASSLTGTSEQFF.

The chain combines TRBV12-3 or TRBV12-4 with TRBJ2-4, with a weak D call TRBD1 (6 bases). The CDR3 spans 14 residues. Trimming took 2 bases from V and 4 from J, leaving 9 bases between them. The CDR3 DNA is TGTGCCAGCAGTTTACCCCAGGGGAAAAACATTCAGTACTTC. It specifies CASSLPQGKNIQYF.

As concerns this clonotype: Germline and junction disagree at one end, which may indicate a read error. CDR3 nucleotides: TGTACCAGCACCGACCTGGATGAGCAGTTCTTC. This sequence encodes CTSTDLDEQFF. The chain recombines TRBV6-2 or TRBV6-3 with TRBJ2-1; D not certain. From germline, CDR1 is MNHEY and CDR2 SVGEGT. The CDR3 has 11 amino acids.

This clonotype has ten or more counts. The V and J genes are TRBV6-5 and TRBJ2-7, with TRBD1 as a possible D gene (5 bases). Germline assignment: CDR1 MNHEY and CDR2 SVGAGI. Trimming took off 0 bases at V and 3 bases at J, with 15 bases between the two ends. The CDR3 has 16 residues. CDR3 bases: TGTGCCAGCAGTTACTCGATTATTGGGGCCTTCTACGAGCAGTACTTC. Amino acid sequence: CASSYSIIGAFYEQYF.

This clonotype was counted ten times or more. This chain connects TRBV29-1 to TRBJ2-7; 10 bases line up with TRBD1. Trimming at V came to 8 bases and at J to 6 bases, leaving 10 bases not matched to a gene. From germline, CDR1 is SQVTM and CDR2 ANQGSEA. The CDR3 length is 13 residues. CDR3 nucleotides: TGCAGCATTTCCGGGACAGGGGTGGGCGAGCAGTACTTC. Translating gives CSISGTGVGEQYF.

This clonotype was seen only once. With a much larger clone just one base away, this may be a read error. The genes are TRBV5-4 and TRBJ1-6, with D possibly matching TRBD1 (5 bases). Germline lookup yields CDR1 SGHNT and CDR2 YYREEE (reference sequence). The CDR3 totals 12 residues. This chain's CDR3 is CANSWDNSPLHF. In DNA, the CDR3 is TGTGCCAACAGCTGGGACAATTCACCCCTCCACTTT.

This clonotype was picked up a small number of times. V gene TRBV6-2 or TRBV6-3 combines with J gene TRBJ2-5, with 16 bases lining up with TRBD2. Trimming at V came to 5 bases and at J to 4 bases, leaving 4 bases not matched to a gene. Germline V lookup: CDR1 MNHEY, CDR2 SVGEGT. CDR3 length equals 16 residues. DNA for the CDR3: TGTGCCAGCAGTGGGACTAGCGGGAGGGGAGGAGAGACCCAGTACTTC. Its translation is CASSGTSGRGGETQYF.

About this clonotype: A much larger clonotype is one base distant, so this may be a read error. The chain recombines TRBV6-1 with TRBJ2-3; a possible D gene is TRBD1 (5 bases). The CDR3 has 11 amino acids. Germline loops: CDR1 MNHNS, CDR2 SASEGT. The CDR3 reads CVSRGTDTQYF. DNA for the CDR3: TGTGTCAGCAGGGGCACAGATACGCAGTATTTT.

In the case of this clonotype: This may come from a read error, since a much larger clone is one base off. The chain has TRBV6-5 and TRBJ2-5; TRBD1 matches 8 bases. Germline V CDR1 and CDR2: MNHEY, SVGAGI. This CDR3 is built from 13 residues. V shed 10 bases and J 0 bases; nucleotides not matched to a gene: 4. The CDR3 loop reads CANNRGNQETQYF. In nucleotides, the CDR3 is TGTGCCAACAACAGGGGGAACCAAGAGACCCAGTACTTC.

The chain employs TRBV4-1 and TRBJ2-1; D not certain. V lost 1 base and J lost 9, with 13 bases in between. Germline values: CDR1 MGHRA, CDR2 YSYEKL. The CDR3 runs 14 residues. The DNA of the CDR3 is TGCGCCAGCAGCCAAGGGATAGTGAAGGGTGAGCAGTTCTTC. Its protein is CASSQGIVKGEQFF.

About this clonotype itself: A clone one base away is much larger, so this may be a read error. This chain links TRBV6-5 with TRBJ2-7, with a possible D match to TRBD1 (6 bases). Per germline, CDR1 MNHEY and CDR2 SVGAGI. The CDR3 is 13 residues long. The CDR3 protein is CASGLRGKYEHYF. Written as DNA, the CDR3 is TGTGCCAGCGGATTAAGGGGGAAATACGAGCACTACTTC.

A note on this clonotype: The junction differs from germline at one of its ends, possibly a read error. This chain connects TRBV11-3 to TRBJ1-3; D gene ambiguous. CDR3 size: 13 residues. The germline V gene encodes CDR1 SGHNT and CDR2 YENEEA. The CDR3 DNA sequence: TGTGCGAGCAGCTTAGACGTGAGAAACATCATATATTTT. This encodes CASSLDVRNIIYF.